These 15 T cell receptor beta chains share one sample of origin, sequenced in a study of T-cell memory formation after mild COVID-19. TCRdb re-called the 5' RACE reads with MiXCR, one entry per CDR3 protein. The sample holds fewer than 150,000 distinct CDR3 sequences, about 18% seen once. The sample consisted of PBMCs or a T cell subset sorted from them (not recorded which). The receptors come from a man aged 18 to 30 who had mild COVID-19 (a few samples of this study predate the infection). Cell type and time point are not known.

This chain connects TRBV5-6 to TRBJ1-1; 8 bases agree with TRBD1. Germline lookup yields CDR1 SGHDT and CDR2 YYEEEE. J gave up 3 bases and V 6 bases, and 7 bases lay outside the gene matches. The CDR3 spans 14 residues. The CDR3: CASIRTGFDTEAFF. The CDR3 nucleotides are TGTGCCAGCATCCGGACAGGGTTTGACACTGAAGCTTTCTTT.

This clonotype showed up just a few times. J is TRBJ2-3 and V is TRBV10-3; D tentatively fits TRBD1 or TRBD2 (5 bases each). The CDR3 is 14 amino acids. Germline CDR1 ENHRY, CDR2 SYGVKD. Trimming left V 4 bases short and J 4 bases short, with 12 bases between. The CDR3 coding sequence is TGTGCCATCAGTGGTTTCGGGGCCTCAGATACGCAGTATTTT. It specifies CAISGFGASDTQYF.

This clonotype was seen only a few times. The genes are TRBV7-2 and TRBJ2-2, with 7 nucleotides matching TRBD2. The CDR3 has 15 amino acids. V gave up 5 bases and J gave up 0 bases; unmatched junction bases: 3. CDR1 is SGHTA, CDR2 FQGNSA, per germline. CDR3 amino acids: CASSTGLANTGELFF. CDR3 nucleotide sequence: TGTGCCAGCAGCACCGGACTAGCGAACACCGGGGAGCTGTTTTTT.

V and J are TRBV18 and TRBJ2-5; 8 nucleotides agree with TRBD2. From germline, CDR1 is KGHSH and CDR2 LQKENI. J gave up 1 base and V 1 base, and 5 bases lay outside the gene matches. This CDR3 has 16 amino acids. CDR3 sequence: CASSPLGGGIQETQYF. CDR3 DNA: TGTGCCAGCTCACCACTTGGCGGGGGGATCCAAGAGACCCAGTACTTC.

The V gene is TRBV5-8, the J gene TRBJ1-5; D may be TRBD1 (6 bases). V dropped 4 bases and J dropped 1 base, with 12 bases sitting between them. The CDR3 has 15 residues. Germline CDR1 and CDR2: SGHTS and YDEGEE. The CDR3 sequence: CASSPRGLSNQPQHF. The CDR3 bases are TGTGCCAGCAGCCCCAGGGGCCTCAGCAATCAGCCCCAGCATTTT.

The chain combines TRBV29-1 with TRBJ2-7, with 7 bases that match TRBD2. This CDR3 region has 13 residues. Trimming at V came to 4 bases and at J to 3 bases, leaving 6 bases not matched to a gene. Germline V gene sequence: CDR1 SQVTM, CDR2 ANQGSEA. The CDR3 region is CSVAGRVNYEQYF. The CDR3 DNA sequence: TGCAGCGTTGCAGGGAGGGTGAACTACGAGCAGTACTTC.

In DNA form, the CDR3 reads TGTGCCAGCAGTTACGGGGACTATGGCTACACCTTC. Translating it yields CASSYGDYGYTF. This rearrangement joins TRBV28 to TRBJ1-2; no firm D call. V was trimmed by 4 bases and J by 3 bases, leaving 6 bases between them. The CDR3 length is 12 residues. Germline CDR1 is MDHEN and CDR2 is SYDVKM.

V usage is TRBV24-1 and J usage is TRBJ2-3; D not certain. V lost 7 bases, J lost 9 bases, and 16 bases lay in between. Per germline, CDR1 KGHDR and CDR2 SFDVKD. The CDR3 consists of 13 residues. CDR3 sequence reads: CATSGRDQETQYF. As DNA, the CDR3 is TGTGCCACCAGCGGCCGAGACCAAGAAACGCAGTATTTT.

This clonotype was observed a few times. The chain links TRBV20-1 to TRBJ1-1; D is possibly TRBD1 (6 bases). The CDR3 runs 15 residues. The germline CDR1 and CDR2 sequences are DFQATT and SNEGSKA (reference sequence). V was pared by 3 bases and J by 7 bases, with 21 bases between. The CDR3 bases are TGCAGTGCTAGGGTCCCAAGCGGTGGGGGCCGTGAAGCTTTCTTT. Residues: CSARVPSGGGREAFF.

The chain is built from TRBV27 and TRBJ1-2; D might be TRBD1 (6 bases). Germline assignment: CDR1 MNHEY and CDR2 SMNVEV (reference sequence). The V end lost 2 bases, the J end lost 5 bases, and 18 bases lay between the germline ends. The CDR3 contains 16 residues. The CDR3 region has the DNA TGTGCCAGCAGTTTAATTCGGCGGGGGCCGATATATGGCTACACCTTC. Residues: CASSLIRRGPIYGYTF.

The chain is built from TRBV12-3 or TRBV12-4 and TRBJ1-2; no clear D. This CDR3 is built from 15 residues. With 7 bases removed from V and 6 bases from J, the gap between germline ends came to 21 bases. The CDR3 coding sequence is TGTGCCAGCACCCACCTATGGGTACGGGCCGATGGCTACACCTTC. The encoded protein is CASTHLWVRADGYTF.

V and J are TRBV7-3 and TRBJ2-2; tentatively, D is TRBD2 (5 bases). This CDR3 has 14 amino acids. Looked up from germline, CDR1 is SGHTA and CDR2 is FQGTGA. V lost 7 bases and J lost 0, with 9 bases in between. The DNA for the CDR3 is TGTGCCAGCATGAGGGATCCGAACACCGGGGAGCTGTTTTTT. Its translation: CASMRDPNTGELFF.

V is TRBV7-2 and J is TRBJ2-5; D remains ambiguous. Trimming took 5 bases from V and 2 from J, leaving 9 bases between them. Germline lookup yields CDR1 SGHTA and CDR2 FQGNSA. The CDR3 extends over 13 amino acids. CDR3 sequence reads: CASSPTPQETQYF. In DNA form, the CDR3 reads TGTGCCAGCAGCCCAACACCGCAAGAGACCCAGTACTTC. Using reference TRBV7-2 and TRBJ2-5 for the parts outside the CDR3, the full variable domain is GAGVSQSPSNKVTEKGKDVELRCDPISGHTALYWYRQSLGQGLEFLIYFQGNSAPDKSGLPSDRFSAERTGGSVSTLTIQRTQQEDSAVYLCASSPTPQETQYFGPGTRLLVL.

The CDR3 DNA reads as TGTGCCAGCAGTGAGAGGCCCCAGCATTTT. Amino acid sequence: CASSERPQHF. V and J are TRBV28 and TRBJ1-5; D is unresolved. V lost 5 bases and J lost 9, with 5 bases in between. This CDR3 comprises 10 residues. Looked up from germline, CDR1 is MDHEN and CDR2 is SYDVKM.

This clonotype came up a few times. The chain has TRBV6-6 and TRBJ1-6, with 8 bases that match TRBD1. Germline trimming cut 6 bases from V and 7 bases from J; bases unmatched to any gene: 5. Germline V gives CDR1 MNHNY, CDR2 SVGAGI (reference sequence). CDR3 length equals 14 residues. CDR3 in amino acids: CASRPTGANSPLHF. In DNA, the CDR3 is TGTGCCAGCAGGCCGACAGGGGCCAATTCACCCCTCCACTTT.